In this sample, the clone carrying this T cell receptor (beta chain) turned up many times. The data stem from a study of blood T cell repertoires in COVID-19. The overall study: COVID-19 samples, acute and convalescent, were from the United States, Italy and Spain. Sources were T cells, B-cell-depleted T cells, or PBMCs; the material itself was cDNA or gDNA.

The CDR3 has 15 residues. CDR1 is MDHEN and CDR2 is SYDVKM in the germline V gene. The ends lost 4 bases at V and 1 base at J; junction bases unmatched: 5. The authors' processing: Researchers report that nucleated cell counts were estimated from reference gene primer amplification. This table comes from immunoSEQ multiplex PCR, and its TCRdb copy is limited to in-frame clones, with some not included. Clone size and the V and J calls come from that table; the DNA yielded D and trimming. This repertoire shows tens of thousands of clones, around four fifths found once; its top ten account for approximately 10%.

Specimen: peripheral blood. The receptor's source is a man in his sixties or seventies with acute or convalescent COVID-19. This sequence joins TRBV28 and TRBJ2-7, with 9 positions matching TRBD1. The CDR3 spells CASSSRDRVSYEQYV. In nucleotides, the CDR3 is TGTGCCAGCAGTTCCCGGGACAGGGTATCCTACGAGCAGTACGTC.